What follows describes a single T cell receptor (beta chain). This record belongs to a study of T cells in Graves' hyperthyroidism and ophthalmopathy. Amplified regions were TCR beta CDR3 sequences from RNA transcripts. HTBI primers were employed in a first-round RT-PCR of the TCR CDR3. From the multiplex PCR reads, TCRdb called clonotypes with MiXCR, one entry per CDR3 protein. This sample carries a few hundred thousand distinct CDR3 sequences, 15% to 20% of them seen once, and the ten largest clones take less than 65%. Between the trimmed V and J ends, which lost 3 bases and 5 bases, there was a span of 15 bases. This CDR3 has 15 residues. Looked up from germline, CDR1 is KGHSH and CDR2 is LQKENI. The patients, who ranged from 18 to 65 in age, presented with newly diagnosed hyperthyroidism lasting under 2 months. Exclusion of patients followed from uncontrolled infection, other autoimmune disease, pregnancy or lactation.

Input material: blood. J is TRBJ2-3 and V is TRBV18; D is possibly TRBD1 (7 bases). The sequence came from a woman aged 50 to 65 with Graves' hyperthyroidism. CDR3 DNA sequence: TGTGCCAGCTCACCTACAGGGGAGGAGGAAGATACGCAGTATTTT. It specifies CASSPTGEEEDTQYF. Full variable domain (outside the CDR3, taken from reference TRBV18 and TRBJ2-3): NAGVMQNPRHLVRRRGQEARLRCSPMKGHSHVYWYRQLPEEGLKFMVYLQKENIIDESGMPKERFSAEFPKEGPSILRIQQVVRGDSAAYFCASSPTGEEEDTQYFGPGTRLTVL.